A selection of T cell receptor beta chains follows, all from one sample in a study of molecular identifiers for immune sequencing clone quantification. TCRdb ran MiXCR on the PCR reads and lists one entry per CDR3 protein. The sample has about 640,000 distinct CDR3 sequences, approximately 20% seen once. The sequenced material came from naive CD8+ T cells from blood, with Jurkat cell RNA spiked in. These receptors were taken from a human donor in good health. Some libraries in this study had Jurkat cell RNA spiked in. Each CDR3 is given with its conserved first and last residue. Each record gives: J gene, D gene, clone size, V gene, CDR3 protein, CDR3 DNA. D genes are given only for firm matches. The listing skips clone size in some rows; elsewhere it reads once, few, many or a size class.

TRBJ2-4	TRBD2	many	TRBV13	CASSVGGARDIQYF	TGTGCCAGCAGCGTCGGGGGGGCGAGGGACATTCAGTACTTC
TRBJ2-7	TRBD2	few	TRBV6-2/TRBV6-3	CASSPTAPGLASEQYF	TGTGCCAGCAGTCCAACAGCACCGGGACTAGCAAGCGAGCAGTACTTC
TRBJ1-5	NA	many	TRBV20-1	CSARDSGAGNQPQHF	TGCAGTGCTAGAGATTCCGGGGCGGGCAATCAGCCCCAGCATTTT
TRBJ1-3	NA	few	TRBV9	CASSVDVLVGSSGNTIYF	TGTGCCAGCAGCGTAGACGTTTTAGTCGGCTCTTCTGGAAACACCATATATTTT
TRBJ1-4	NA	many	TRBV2	CAITPQDTVNREKLFF	TGTGCCATTACTCCCCAAGACACCGTAAATCGGGAAAAACTGTTTTTT
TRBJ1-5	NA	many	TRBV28	CASSLLRGVVQPQHF	TGTGCCAGCAGTTTATTGAGGGGGGTTGTTCAGCCCCAGCATTTT
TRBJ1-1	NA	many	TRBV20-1	CSARAAARESEAFF	TGCAGTGCTAGAGCCGCAGCGAGGGAATCTGAAGCTTTCTTT
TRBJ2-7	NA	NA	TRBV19	CASSIVGGGDYEQYF	TGTGCCAGTAGTATAGTGGGCGGGGGCGACTACGAGCAGTACTTC
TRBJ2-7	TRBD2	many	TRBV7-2	CASSLALAGVLSEQYF	TGTGCCAGCAGCTTAGCCCTAGCGGGAGTCCTAAGCGAGCAGTACTTC
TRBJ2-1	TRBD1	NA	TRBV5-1	CASSYDDRESYNEQFF	TGCGCCAGCAGCTACGATGACAGGGAGTCCTACAATGAGCAGTTCTTC
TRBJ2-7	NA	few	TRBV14	CASSHESYEQYF	TGTGCCAGCAGCCACGAGTCCTACGAGCAGTACTTC
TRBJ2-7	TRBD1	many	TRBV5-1	CATAGQGTEQYF	TGCGCCACTGCGGGACAGGGAACCGAGCAGTACTTC
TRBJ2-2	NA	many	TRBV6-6	CASRWAVNTGELFF	TGTGCCAGCAGATGGGCGGTCAACACCGGGGAGCTGTTTTTT
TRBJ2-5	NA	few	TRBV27	CASRRVIQETQYF	TGTGCCAGCAGACGGGTAATTCAAGAGACCCAGTACTTC
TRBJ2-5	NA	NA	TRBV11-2	CASSGVWGQETQYF	TGTGCCAGCAGCGGGGTCTGGGGGCAGGAGACCCAGTACTTC
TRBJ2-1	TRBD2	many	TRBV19	CASSIVFRVLAGEYNEQFF	TGTGCCAGTAGTATAGTCTTTAGGGTCCTAGCGGGCGAGTACAATGAGCAGTTCTTC
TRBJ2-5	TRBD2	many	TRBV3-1	CASSQDPVASGGPNQETQYF	TGTGCCAGCAGCCAAGATCCGGTGGCTAGCGGGGGGCCCAACCAAGAGACCCAGTACTTC
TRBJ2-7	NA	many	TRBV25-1	CASSEVGNSYEQYF	TGTGCCAGCAGTGAGGTCGGAAACTCCTACGAGCAGTACTTC
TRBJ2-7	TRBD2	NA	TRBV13	CASSQTRAGTSGYEQYF	TGTGCCAGCAGCCAGACCCGGGCCGGGACTAGCGGCTACGAGCAGTACTTC
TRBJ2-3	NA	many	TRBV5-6	CASSLDLPSGSTDTQYF	TGTGCCAGCAGCTTGGACCTCCCCAGCGGCAGCACAGATACGCAGTATTTT
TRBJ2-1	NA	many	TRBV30	CAGGSWNEQFF	TGTGCCGGGGGGTCGTGGAATGAGCAGTTCTTC
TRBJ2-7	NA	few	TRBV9	CASSPSQGNYYEQYF	TGTGCCAGCAGCCCGAGCCAGGGTAATTACTACGAGCAGTACTTC
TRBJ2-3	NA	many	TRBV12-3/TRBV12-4	CASSSDLVTQYF	TGTGCCAGCAGTTCCGACCTCGTTACGCAGTATTTT
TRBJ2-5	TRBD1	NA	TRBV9	CASSVGKTGEETQYF	TGTGCCAGCAGCGTAGGCAAGACAGGGGAAGAGACCCAGTACTTC
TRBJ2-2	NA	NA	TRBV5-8	CASSWTDNTGELFF	TGTGCCAGCAGCTGGACGGACAACACCGGGGAGCTGTTTTTT
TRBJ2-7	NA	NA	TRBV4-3	CASSQDLSYEQHF	TGCGCCAGCAGCCAAGATCTGTCCTACGAGCAGCACTTC